These 6 T cell receptor beta chains were all obtained from the same sample, sequenced in a study of blood T cell repertoires in COVID-19. Here immunoSEQ multiplex PCR was the method, and the copy in TCRdb shows in-frame clones only, minus some. The top ten hold roughly 0.87% of the sample, which has approximately 300,000 clones, approximately 86% seen once. Sequencing input: peripheral blood. The receptor set was obtained from a human donor with COVID-19, enrolled during active disease. The donor label of this sample is uncertain.

The V and J genes are TRBV2 and TRBJ1-6; TRBD1 agrees at 7 bases. V lost 4 bases and J lost 7; bases outside the gene matches: 4. Germline-derived CDR1 and CDR2 are SNHLY and FYNNEI. The length of the CDR3 is 14 residues. The CDR3 is CASSGQGGNSPLHF. The CDR3 DNA sequence: TGTGCCAGCAGTGGACAGGGAGGAAATTCACCCCTCCACTTT.

The chain combines TRBV28 with TRBJ1-1; the match to TRBD1 covers 7 bases. V gave up 4 bases and J gave up 0 bases; unmatched junction bases: 14. The CDR3 is 18 amino acids. Germline V CDR1 and CDR2: MDHEN, SYDVKM. The CDR3 DNA reads as TGTGCCAGCAGTTCCCCATCCCCGGGACAGCGAATGAACACTGAAGCTTTCTTT. This codes for CASSSPSPGQRMNTEAFF.

The rearrangement uses TRBV5-1 and TRBJ1-1; maybe TRBD1 (5 bases). Trimming removed 2 bases from V and 5 bases from J, with 10 bases in between. The germline CDR1 and CDR2 sequences are SGHRS and YFSETQ. The CDR3 is made up of 13 amino acids. Written as DNA, the CDR3 is TGCGCCAGCAGCTTCAGGGAGGGAACTGAAGCTTTCTTT. Amino acid sequence: CASSFREGTEAFF.

This chain connects TRBV6-2 or TRBV6-3 to TRBJ2-5, with D possibly TRBD2 on 6 matching bases. The CDR3 sequence is 16 residues long. V gave up 4 bases and J gave up 5 bases, with 20 bases separating them. Germline CDR1 reads MNHEY; CDR2 reads SVGEGT. CDR3: CASSSPRGRWRETQYF. CDR3 nucleotides: TGTGCCAGCAGTTCCCCCCGGGGGAGGTGGCGGGAGACCCAGTACTTC.

CDR3 DNA: TGTGCCAGCAGCCTCGGGACAGGAGCTTCAATCATCTATGGCTACACCTTC. Translation gives CASSLGTGASIIYGYTF. The V and J genes are TRBV7-2 and TRBJ1-2, with 8 nucleotides matching TRBD1. V was clipped by 5 bases and J by 4 bases; unmatched bases: 15. The CDR3 is made up of 17 amino acids. The germline CDR1 and CDR2 sequences are SGHTA and FQGNSA.

The chain uses TRBV5-1 and TRBJ1-2, with 11 bases that match TRBD1. Germline V gene lookup returns CDR1 SGHRS and CDR2 YFSETQ. The CDR3 extends over 14 amino acids. V lost 3 bases, J lost 3 bases, and 1 base stayed unmatched. This CDR3 reads CASSSGQGDYGYTF. CDR3 DNA sequence: TGCGCCAGCAGCTCGGGACAGGGGGACTATGGCTACACCTTC.